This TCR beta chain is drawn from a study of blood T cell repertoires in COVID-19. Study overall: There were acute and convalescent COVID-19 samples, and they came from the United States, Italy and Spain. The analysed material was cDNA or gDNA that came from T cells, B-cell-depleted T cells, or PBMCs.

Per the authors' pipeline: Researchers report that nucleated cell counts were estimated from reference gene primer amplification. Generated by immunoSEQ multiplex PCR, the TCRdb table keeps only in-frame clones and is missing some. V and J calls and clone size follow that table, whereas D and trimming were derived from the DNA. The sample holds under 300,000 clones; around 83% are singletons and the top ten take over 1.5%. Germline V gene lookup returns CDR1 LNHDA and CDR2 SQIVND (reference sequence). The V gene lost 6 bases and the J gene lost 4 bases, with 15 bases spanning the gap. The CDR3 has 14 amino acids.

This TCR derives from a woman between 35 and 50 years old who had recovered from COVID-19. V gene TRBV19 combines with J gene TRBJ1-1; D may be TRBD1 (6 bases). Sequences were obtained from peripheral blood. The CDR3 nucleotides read TGTGCCAGTAGAACAGGGTCGGACGGCACTGAAGCTTTCTTT. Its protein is CASRTGSDGTEAFF.